The 27 T cell receptor beta chains presented below share a single source sample, sequenced in a study of blood T cells in healthy people across ages. PCR was performed a second time for roughly 7 to 12 cycles using a sample-barcoded 5' primer and a J-beta primer mix. MiXCR was run by TCRdb on the 5' RACE reads, yielding one entry per CDR3 protein. This sample has 550,000 to 800,000 distinct CDR3 sequences; roughly 21% occur once, and the top ten carry approximately 3.6%. The sample was blood. These receptor sequences come from a man between 70 and 80 years old in good health.

V and J are TRBV7-2 and TRBJ2-3, with TRBD1 matching 8 bases. In germline, CDR1 is SGHTA, CDR2 FQGNSA. The ends lost 5 bases at V and 10 bases at J; junction bases unmatched: 17. CDR3 length: 16 amino acids. The CDR3 DNA reads as TGTGCCAGCAGCATAGGGGACAGGCGCAGTGGTGTGGCGCAGTATTTT. It codes for CASSIGDRRSGVAQYF.

This chain links TRBV28 with TRBJ1-5, with D hard to call. Germline V CDR1 and CDR2: MDHEN, SYDVKM. The V end was cut by 6 bases, the J end by 1 base, with 16 bases between. The CDR3 has 16 amino acids. CDR3 DNA sequence: TGTGCCAGCAGGCCTGGATATTTTGGGAGCAATCAGCCCCAGCATTTT. Its translation is CASRPGYFGSNQPQHF.

The rearrangement joins TRBV20-1 to TRBJ2-5, with D perhaps TRBD1 (6 bases). The J call may be mistaken, given a closer DNA end match to TRBJ2-7. This CDR3 has 14 residues. Germline values: CDR1 DFQATT, CDR2 SNEGSKA (reference sequence). The CDR3 region has the DNA TGCAGTGCTCACCCTACAGGGACCCCCTACGAGCAGTACTTC. It translates to CSAHPTGTPYEQYF.

The chain joins TRBV19 to TRBJ2-5, with D tentatively TRBD2 (5 bases). This CDR3 is built from 13 residues. V was cut by 9 bases and J by 2 bases, with 13 bases left in between. Germline-derived CDR1 and CDR2 are LNHDA and SQIVND (reference sequence). The CDR3 DNA reads as TGTGCCAGCCTAGACTATTCTCAAGAGACCCAGTACTTC. It yields the protein CASLDYSQETQYF.

The sample holds a few counts of this clonotype. This chain joins TRBV3-1 and TRBJ2-5, with 9 bases matching TRBD1. With 3 bases clipped from V and 2 bases from J, the junction kept 7 bases outside the gene matches. Germline values: CDR1 LGHDT, CDR2 YNNKEL (reference sequence). CDR3 size: 16 residues. Here the CDR3 DNA reads TGTGCCAGCAGCCAGAGGACAGGGGCAGGGCAAGAGACCCAGTACTTC. Protein sequence: CASSQRTGAGQETQYF.

This clonotype came up a few times. The chain is built from TRBV15 and TRBJ2-7; weak D call: TRBD1 (5 bases). V was cut by 2 bases and J by 6 bases, with 11 bases left in between. Germline loops: CDR1 LNHNV, CDR2 YYDKDF (reference sequence). This CDR3 is 13 amino acids long. The CDR3 nucleotides are TGTGCCACCAGCAGACAAAGGGGATTCGAGCAGTACTTC. Its protein is CATSRQRGFEQYF. The complete variable domain, with remaining parts taken from reference TRBV15 and TRBJ2-7, reads DAMVIQNPRYQVTQFGKPVTLSCSQTLNHNVMYWYQQKSSQAPKLLFHYYDKDFNNEADTPDNFQSRRPNTSFCFLDIRSPGLGDTAMYLCATSRQRGFEQYFGPGTRLTVT.

The gene calls are TRBV20-1 and TRBJ2-1; 7 bases fit TRBD1. CDR1 and CDR2 (germline): DFQATT, SNEGSKA (reference sequence). J lost 2 bases, V lost 5 bases, and 6 bases had no gene match. CDR3 length: 14 residues. CDR3 coding DNA: TGCAGTGCTCACCGGGACAGCACCTACAATGAGCAGTTCTTC. It codes for CSAHRDSTYNEQFF.

This clonotype was picked up many times. The chain joins TRBV18 to TRBJ2-2, with unresolved D. CDR3 size: 14 residues. The germline V gene encodes CDR1 KGHSH and CDR2 LQKENI. Trimming left V 0 bases short and J 6 bases short, with 8 bases between. CDR3 bases: TGTGCCAGCTCACCACCGGAGATCCCCGGGGAGCTGTTTTTT. As protein: CASSPPEIPGELFF.

CDR3 nucleotides: TGTGCCAGCAGTTCAACTACTAACTCCTACAATGAGCAGTTCTTC. Amino acid sequence: CASSSTTNSYNEQFF. The rearrangement uses TRBV2 and TRBJ2-1; D uncertain. CDR1 is SNHLY and CDR2 is FYNNEI in the germline V gene. CDR3 length equals 15 residues. The V and J ends lost 5 bases and 0 bases respectively, with 11 bases between them.

This chain connects TRBV6-1 to TRBJ1-5; no reliable D call. The CDR3 contains 14 residues. V lost 7 bases, J lost 3 bases, and 13 bases lay in between. CDR1 and CDR2 (germline): MNHNS, SASEGT. The CDR3 nucleotides are TGTGCCAGCACGCCCCAGATTTACAATCAGCCCCAGCATTTT. Amino acids: CASTPQIYNQPQHF.

For this clonotype: At one of its ends the junction is not consistent with the germline gene, which may arise from a read error. V gene TRBV18 combines with J gene TRBJ1-3, with a tentative D call TRBD1 (5 bases). The CDR3 covers 16 residues. In germline, CDR1 is KGHSH, CDR2 LQKENI. The CDR3 sequence: CASSPLGHLAGNTTYF. The DNA of the CDR3 is TGTGCCAGCTCACCCCTCGGACACCTTGCTGGAAACACCACATATTTT.

The chain has TRBV9 and TRBJ2-6, with unresolved D. The germline V gene encodes CDR1 SGDLS and CDR2 YYNGEE. Trimming took 4 bases from V and 0 from J, leaving 11 bases between them. The CDR3 sequence is 16 residues long. This chain's CDR3 is CASSKDRLSGANVLTF. The CDR3 coding sequence is TGTGCCAGCAGCAAAGACCGGCTCTCTGGGGCCAACGTCCTGACTTTC.

The rearrangement uses TRBV28 and TRBJ2-5; 7 bases match TRBD2. The J call may not be correct, given that the DNA end is closer to TRBJ2-7. This CDR3 contains 15 residues. Germline V gene data show CDR1 as MDHEN and CDR2 as SYDVKM. Here the CDR3 reads CASSTQSGGSYEQYF. The CDR3, as DNA: TGTGCCAGCAGCACTCAGTCGGGGGGTTCCTACGAGCAGTACTTC.

This clonotype has ten or more counts. V and J are TRBV9 and TRBJ2-3; D is ambiguous. Germline V gene data show CDR1 as SGDLS and CDR2 as YYNGEE. The CDR3 loop spans 17 amino acids. V was trimmed by 1 base and J by 2 bases, leaving 17 bases between them. The CDR3 DNA reads TGTGCCAGCAGCGTACGCCCAGGCAGCCTGCTCACAGATACGCAGTATTTT. Amino acids: CASSVRPGSLLTDTQYF.

This clonotype came up a few times. V is TRBV28 and J is TRBJ2-7, with TRBD1 as a possible D gene (7 bases). CDR1 and CDR2 (germline): MDHEN, SYDVKM. The CDR3 consists of 15 residues. V dropped 2 bases and J dropped 2 bases, with 13 bases sitting between them. CDR3 in amino acids: CASSLAGQWTYEQYF. DNA for the CDR3: TGTGCCAGCAGTTTAGCGGGACAGTGGACCTACGAGCAGTACTTC.

This chain links TRBV10-3 with TRBJ2-1; possibly TRBD2 for D (6 bases). From germline, CDR1 is ENHRY and CDR2 SYGVKD. Trimming pared 5 bases from V and 8 bases from J, leaving 13 bases between. The length of the CDR3 is 13 residues. CDR3 sequence: CAISSGLLDEQFF. The CDR3 region has the DNA TGTGCCATCAGTTCGGGACTTCTTGATGAGCAGTTCTTC.

This clonotype was counted at least ten times. This chain links TRBV7-2 with TRBJ2-1; 7 bases map to TRBD2. Germline assignment: CDR1 SGHTA and CDR2 FQGNSA. CDR3 size: 15 residues. V shed 0 bases, J shed 6 bases, and the junction held 5 bases outside the gene matches. The CDR3 coding sequence is TGTGCCAGCAGCTTAGCGGGAGGGCCGGTCAATGAGCAGTTCTTC. This gives the protein CASSLAGGPVNEQFF.

For the CDR3, the DNA is TGTGCCAGCAGCCCGCTAGACTACAATGAGCAGTTCTTC. The encoded protein is CASSPLDYNEQFF. The rearrangement joins TRBV3-1 to TRBJ2-1, with no clear D. Germline V gene data show CDR1 as LGHDT and CDR2 as YNNKEL (reference sequence). The CDR3 length is 13 residues. Trimming pared 4 bases from V and 3 bases from J, leaving 7 bases between.

This clonotype came up a few times. The chain employs TRBV6-2 or TRBV6-3 and TRBJ2-5; no firm D call. The assigned J gene may be wrong: the sequence end matches TRBJ2-7 better. Germline V gene sequence: CDR1 MNHEY, CDR2 SVGEGT. The CDR3 is 15 amino acids. CDR3 coding DNA: TGTGCCAGCAGGTTCACTCTTAACAAGTCTGGCGAGCAGTACTTC. Its translation: CASRFTLNKSGEQYF.

This clonotype was counted between two and nine times. The chain has TRBV10-1 and TRBJ2-1; 8 bases align to TRBD1. V lost 6 bases and J lost 6; bases outside the gene matches: 7. Germline lookup yields CDR1 WNHNN and CDR2 SYGVQD (reference sequence). The CDR3 totals 14 residues. For the CDR3, the DNA is TGCGCCAGCAGCAACGGACAGGGCGGCAATGAGCAGTTCTTC. The encoded protein is CASSNGQGGNEQFF.

This chain uses TRBV7-9 with TRBJ2-5; D gene ambiguous. Germline V gives CDR1 SEHNR, CDR2 FQNEAQ (reference sequence). The V end lost 3 bases, the J end lost 5 bases, and 7 bases lay between the germline ends. The CDR3 contains 12 residues. The DNA for the CDR3 is TGTGCCAGCAGCTTCATGTTGGAGACCCAGTACTTC. This codes for CASSFMLETQYF.

The V and J genes are TRBV3-1 and TRBJ2-7; 8 bases agree with TRBD2. Germline assignment: CDR1 LGHDT and CDR2 YNNKEL (reference sequence). V lost 3 bases and J lost 5; bases outside the gene matches: 9. This CDR3 region has 15 residues. Here the CDR3 reads CASSQGLVMFHEQYF. CDR3 DNA: TGTGCCAGCAGCCAGGGACTAGTGATGTTCCACGAGCAGTACTTC.

This chain uses TRBV7-8 with TRBJ1-2; D remains unclear. Trimming pared 1 base from V and 0 bases from J, leaving 9 bases between. Germline lookup yields CDR1 SGHVS and CDR2 FQNEAQ. The CDR3 loop spans 15 amino acids. The CDR3 coding sequence is TGTGCCAGCAGCTTAGGTCGGCCTTCTAACTATGGCTACACCTTC. Encoded protein: CASSLGRPSNYGYTF.

This clonotype has a count of ten or more. V usage is TRBV2 and J usage is TRBJ2-1; a possible D gene is TRBD2 (5 bases). Germline V CDR1 and CDR2: SNHLY, FYNNEI. This CDR3 has 16 amino acids. V was pared by 7 bases and J by 0 bases, with 16 bases between. CDR3 bases: TGTGCCAGCACAGTTTTGGAGCGGAGCTCCTACAATGAGCAGTTCTTC. Protein sequence: CASTVLERSSYNEQFF.

This clonotype was seen only a few times. The rearrangement uses TRBV3-1 and TRBJ2-7; D remains ambiguous. Germline V lookup: CDR1 LGHDT, CDR2 YNNKEL (reference sequence). The CDR3 contains 12 residues. Trimming removed 4 bases at V and 2 bases at J, with 6 bases between. CDR3 coding DNA: TGTGCCAGCAGCCGCGATCCCTACGAGCAGTACTTC. Amino acid sequence: CASSRDPYEQYF.

This clonotype was counted between two and nine times. The chain carries TRBV7-9 and TRBJ2-2; D ambiguous. Germline V lookup: CDR1 SEHNR, CDR2 FQNEAQ (reference sequence). Trimming removed 8 bases at V and 3 bases at J, with 4 bases between. The CDR3 covers 11 residues. CDR3 bases: TGTGCCAGCGCCTACACCGGGGAGCTGTTTTTT. Amino acid sequence: CASAYTGELFF.

This clonotype is a singleton in its sample. V gene TRBV2 combines with J gene TRBJ1-1; 7 bases match TRBD1. CDR1 SNHLY and CDR2 FYNNEI come from the germline V gene. This CDR3 region has 14 residues. J gave up 2 bases and V 4 bases, and 4 bases lay outside the gene matches. The CDR3 DNA follows: TGTGCCAGCAGTGTAACAGGGGCTAACACTGAAGCTTTCTTT. Its protein is CASSVTGANTEAFF.